The 4 T cell receptor beta chains below all came from one sample that was sequenced in a study of post-analysis software for immune sequencing data. Overall study findings and caveats: Controls had lower frequencies than patients of about 5 TRBV segments, which included TRBV5-6, TRBV5-1 and TRBV20-1.

The antigens of these receptors remain unknown. Presence of unique molecular identifiers characterized the TCR beta cDNA libraries. TCRdb called the PCR reads again in MiXCR, with one record for every CDR3 protein. This table holds roughly 870,000 distinct CDR3 sequences, roughly 50% found once. The sequencing sample was made of blood. The receptors were sampled from a girl aged 10 to 17 with multiple sclerosis.

This clonotype has just a few counts. J is TRBJ2-1 and V is TRBV7-9; 13 positions agree with TRBD2. Germline trimming cut 4 bases from V and 8 bases from J; bases unmatched to any gene: 11. The V gene's germline CDR1 is SEHNR and CDR2 FQNEAQ (reference sequence). The CDR3 is 17 residues long. CDR3 in DNA: TGTGCCAGCAGCTCCCTCTGGACTAGCGGGAGAGGTTATGAGCAGTTCTTC. It specifies CASSSLWTSGRGYEQFF.

This chain joins TRBV3-1 and TRBJ2-1, with 8 bases identical to TRBD1. J gave up 9 bases and V 1 base, and 14 bases lay outside the gene matches. The CDR3 sequence is 17 residues long. Germline V gene sequence: CDR1 LGHDT, CDR2 YNNKEL (reference sequence). This CDR3 reads CASSQALGTGEAGEQFF. The CDR3 DNA reads TGTGCCAGCAGCCAAGCTCTGGGGACAGGTGAAGCGGGTGAGCAGTTCTTC.

This clonotype was observed at least ten times. The chain joins TRBV29-1 to TRBJ2-5; a possible D gene is TRBD1 (6 bases). The J call may be wrong; the DNA end is better matched by TRBJ2-7. The CDR3 sequence is 14 residues long. Germline V gene data show CDR1 as SQVTM and CDR2 as ANQGSEA. The CDR3 reads CSVAPQFTGSEQYF. DNA of the CDR3: TGCAGCGTTGCCCCCCAATTTACAGGGAGCGAGCAGTACTTC.

The chain recombines TRBV7-9 with TRBJ2-4, with 12 bases identical to TRBD1. The DNA end favors TRBJ2-5, so the J call may be wrong. The CDR3 has 15 amino acids. Germline values: CDR1 SEHNR, CDR2 FQNEAQ (reference sequence). CDR3 residues: CASSTGTGGRETQYF. The CDR3 DNA reads TGTGCCAGCAGCACCGGGACAGGGGGCCGTGAGACCCAGTACTTC.